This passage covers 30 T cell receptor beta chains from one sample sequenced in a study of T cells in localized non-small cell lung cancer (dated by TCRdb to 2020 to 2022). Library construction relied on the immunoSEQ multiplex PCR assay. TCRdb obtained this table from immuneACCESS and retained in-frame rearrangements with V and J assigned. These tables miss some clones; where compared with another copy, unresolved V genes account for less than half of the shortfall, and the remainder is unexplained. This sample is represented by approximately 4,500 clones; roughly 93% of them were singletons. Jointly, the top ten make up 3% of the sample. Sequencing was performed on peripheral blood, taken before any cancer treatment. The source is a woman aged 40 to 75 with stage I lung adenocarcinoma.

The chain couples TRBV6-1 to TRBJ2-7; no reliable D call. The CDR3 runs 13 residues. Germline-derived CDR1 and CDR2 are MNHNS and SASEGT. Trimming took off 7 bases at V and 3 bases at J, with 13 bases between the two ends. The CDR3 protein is CASKSQSLYEQYF. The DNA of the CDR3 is TGTGCCAGCAAGTCTCAAAGCCTCTACGAGCAGTACTTC.

The CDR3 reads CASSLALGSGGTQYF. In DNA, the CDR3 is TGTGCCAGCAGCTTAGCCCTAGGATCTGGCGGTACGCAGTATTTT. The rearrangement links TRBV13 to TRBJ2-3; the D is unclear. The CDR3 is made up of 15 amino acids. Trimming cost V 1 base and J 8 bases, with 16 bases left between them. Germline assignment: CDR1 PRHDT and CDR2 FYEKMQ (reference sequence).

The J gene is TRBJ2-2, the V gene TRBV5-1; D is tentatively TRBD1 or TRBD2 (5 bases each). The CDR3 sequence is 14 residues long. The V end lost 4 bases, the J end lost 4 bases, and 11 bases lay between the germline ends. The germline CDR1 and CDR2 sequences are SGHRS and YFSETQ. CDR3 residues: CASSTSGTTGELFF. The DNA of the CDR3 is TGCGCCAGCAGCACATCCGGGACCACCGGGGAGCTGTTTTTT.

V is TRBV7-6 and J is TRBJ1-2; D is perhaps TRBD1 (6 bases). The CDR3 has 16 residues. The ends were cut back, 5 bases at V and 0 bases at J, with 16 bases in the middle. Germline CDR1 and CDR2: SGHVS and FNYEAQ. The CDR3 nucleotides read TGTGCCAGCAGCCCCACTACAGGGTTAGCTAACTATGGCTACACCTTC. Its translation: CASSPTTGLANYGYTF.

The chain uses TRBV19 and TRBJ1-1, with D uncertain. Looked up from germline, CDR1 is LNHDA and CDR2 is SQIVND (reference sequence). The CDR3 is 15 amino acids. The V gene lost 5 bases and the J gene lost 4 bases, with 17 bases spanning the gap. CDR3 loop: CASSLQRAGFTEAFF. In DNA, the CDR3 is TGTGCCAGTAGTCTTCAAAGGGCCGGGTTCACTGAAGCTTTCTTT.

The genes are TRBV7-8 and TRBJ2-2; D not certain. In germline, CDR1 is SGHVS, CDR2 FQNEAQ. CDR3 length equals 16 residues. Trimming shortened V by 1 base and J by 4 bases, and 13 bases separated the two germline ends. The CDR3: CASSLVSSLSTGELFF. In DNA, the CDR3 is TGTGCCAGCAGCTTAGTTTCGTCACTGAGCACCGGGGAGCTGTTTTTT.

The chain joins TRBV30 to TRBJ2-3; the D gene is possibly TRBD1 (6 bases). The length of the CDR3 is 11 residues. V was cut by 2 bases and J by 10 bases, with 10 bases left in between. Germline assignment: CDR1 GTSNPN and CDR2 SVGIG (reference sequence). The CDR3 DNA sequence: TGTGCCTGGAGTATACAGGGTTCGCAGTATTTT. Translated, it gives CAWSIQGSQYF. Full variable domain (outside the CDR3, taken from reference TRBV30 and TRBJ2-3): SQTIHQWPATLVQPVGSPLSLECTVEGTSNPNLYWYRQAAGRGLQLLFYSVGIGQISSEVPQNLSASRPQDRQFILSSKKLLLSDSGFYLCAWSIQGSQYFGPGTRLTVL.

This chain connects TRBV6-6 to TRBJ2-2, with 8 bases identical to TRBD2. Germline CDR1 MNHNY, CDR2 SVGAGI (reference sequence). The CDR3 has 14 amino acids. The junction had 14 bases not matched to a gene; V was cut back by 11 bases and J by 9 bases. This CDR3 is CAANTLAGIRELFF. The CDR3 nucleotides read TGTGCCGCGAACACCTTAGCGGGAATCCGGGAGCTGTTTTTT.

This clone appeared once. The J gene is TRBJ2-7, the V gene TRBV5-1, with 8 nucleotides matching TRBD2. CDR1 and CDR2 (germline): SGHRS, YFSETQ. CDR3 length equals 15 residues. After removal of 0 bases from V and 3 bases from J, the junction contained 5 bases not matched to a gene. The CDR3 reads CASSLVTSGVYEQYF. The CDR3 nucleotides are TGCGCCAGCAGCTTGGTCACTAGCGGAGTCTACGAGCAGTACTTC.

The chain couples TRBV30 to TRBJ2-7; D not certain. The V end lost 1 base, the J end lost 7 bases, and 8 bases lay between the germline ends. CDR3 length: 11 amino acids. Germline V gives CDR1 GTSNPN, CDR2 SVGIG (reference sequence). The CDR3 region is CAWSGVGEQYF. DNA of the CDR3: TGTGCCTGGAGTGGGGTGGGGGAGCAGTACTTC.

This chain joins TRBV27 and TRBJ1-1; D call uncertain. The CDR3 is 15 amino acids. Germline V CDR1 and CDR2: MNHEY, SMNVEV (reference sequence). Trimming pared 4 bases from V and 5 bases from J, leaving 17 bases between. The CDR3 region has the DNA TGTGCCAGCAGTTCCCCTAGTAAGGGTTGGACTGAAGCTTTCTTT. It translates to CASSSPSKGWTEAFF.

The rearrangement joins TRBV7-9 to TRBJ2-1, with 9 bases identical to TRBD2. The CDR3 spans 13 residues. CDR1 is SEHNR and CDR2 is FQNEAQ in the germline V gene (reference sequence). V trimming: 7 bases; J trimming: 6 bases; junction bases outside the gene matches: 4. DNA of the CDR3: TGTGCCAGCAATCCTAGCGGGACCAATGAGCAGTTCTTC. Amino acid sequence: CASNPSGTNEQFF.

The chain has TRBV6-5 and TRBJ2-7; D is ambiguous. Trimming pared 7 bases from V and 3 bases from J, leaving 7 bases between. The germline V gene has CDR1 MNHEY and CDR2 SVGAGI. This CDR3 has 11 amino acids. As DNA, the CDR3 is TGTGCCAGCACTGCGAACTACGAGCAGTACTTC. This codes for CASTANYEQYF.

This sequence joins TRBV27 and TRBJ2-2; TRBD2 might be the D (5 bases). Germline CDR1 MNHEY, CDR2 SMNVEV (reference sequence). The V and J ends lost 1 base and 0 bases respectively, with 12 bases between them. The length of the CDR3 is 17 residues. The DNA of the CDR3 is TGTGCCAGCAGTTTATGGCTAGCCGATGCGAACACCGGGGAGCTGTTTTTT. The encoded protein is CASSLWLADANTGELFF.

For the CDR3, the DNA is TGCGCCAGCAGCTTGGATACGACAGGGCTATACGAGCAGTACTTC. Its translation is CASSLDTTGLYEQYF. V gene TRBV5-1 combines with J gene TRBJ2-7, with 7 bases identical to TRBD1. This CDR3 is built from 15 residues. The V gene end was trimmed by 0 bases and the J gene end by 4 bases; junction bases not matched to a gene: 7. The germline CDR1 and CDR2 sequences are SGHRS and YFSETQ.

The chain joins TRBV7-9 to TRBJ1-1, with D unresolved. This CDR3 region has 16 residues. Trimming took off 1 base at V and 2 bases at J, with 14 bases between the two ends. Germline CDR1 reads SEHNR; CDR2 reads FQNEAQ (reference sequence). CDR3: CASSLVSSTANTEAFF. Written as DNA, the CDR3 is TGTGCCAGCAGCTTAGTTAGTAGTACGGCTAACACTGAAGCTTTCTTT.

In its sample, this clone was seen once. CDR3 nucleotides: TGTGCCAGCAGTCCTGGTGACAGACCTCGAGCTTTCTTT. Protein: CASSPGDRPRAFF. The chain couples TRBV25-1 to TRBJ1-1, with D perhaps TRBD1 (5 bases). Germline V lookup: CDR1 MGHDK, CDR2 SYGVNS. The ends were cut back, 5 bases at V and 10 bases at J, with 17 bases in the middle. The CDR3 is 13 amino acids.

This CDR3 is CASSVAASNNQPQHF. In nucleotides, the CDR3 is TGTGCCAGCAGCGTGGCAGCATCCAATAATCAGCCCCAGCATTTT. The chain carries TRBV9 and TRBJ1-5; no firm D call. V was clipped by 2 bases and J by 4 bases, with 13 bases between them. The CDR3 totals 15 residues. Germline V CDR1 and CDR2: SGDLS, YYNGEE.

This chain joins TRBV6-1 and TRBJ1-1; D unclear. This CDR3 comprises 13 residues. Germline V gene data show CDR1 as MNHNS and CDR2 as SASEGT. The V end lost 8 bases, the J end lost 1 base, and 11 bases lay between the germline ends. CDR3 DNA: TGTGCCAGCTTGACGTACCCGAACACTGAAGCTTTCTTT. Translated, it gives CASLTYPNTEAFF.

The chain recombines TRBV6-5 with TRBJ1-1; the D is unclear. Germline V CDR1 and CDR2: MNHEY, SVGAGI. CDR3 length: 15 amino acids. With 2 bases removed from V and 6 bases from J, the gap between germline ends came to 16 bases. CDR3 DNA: TGTGCCAGCAGTTACCAGGCGGTTACATTCTCTGAAGCTTTCTTT. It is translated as CASSYQAVTFSEAFF.

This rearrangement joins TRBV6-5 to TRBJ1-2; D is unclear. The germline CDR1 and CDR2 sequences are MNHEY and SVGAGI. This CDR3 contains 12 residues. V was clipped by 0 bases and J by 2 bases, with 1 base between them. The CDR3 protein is CASSYSNYGYTF. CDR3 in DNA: TGTGCCAGCAGTTACTCGAACTATGGCTACACCTTC.

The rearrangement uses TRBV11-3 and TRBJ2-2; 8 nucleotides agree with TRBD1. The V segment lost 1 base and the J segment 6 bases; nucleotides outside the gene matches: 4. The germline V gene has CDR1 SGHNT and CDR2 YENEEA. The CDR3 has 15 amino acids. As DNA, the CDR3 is TGTGCCAGCAGCTTAGTGAGGGGACAGGCCGGGGAGCTGTTTTTT. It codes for CASSLVRGQAGELFF.

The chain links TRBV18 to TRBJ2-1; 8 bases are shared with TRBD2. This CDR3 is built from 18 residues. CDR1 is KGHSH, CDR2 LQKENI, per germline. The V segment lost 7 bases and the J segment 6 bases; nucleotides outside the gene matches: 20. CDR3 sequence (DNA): TGTGCCAGCTACGCATCTTTTGGGGGTAGCGGGATGGGCAATGAGCAGTTCTTC. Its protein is CASYASFGGSGMGNEQFF.

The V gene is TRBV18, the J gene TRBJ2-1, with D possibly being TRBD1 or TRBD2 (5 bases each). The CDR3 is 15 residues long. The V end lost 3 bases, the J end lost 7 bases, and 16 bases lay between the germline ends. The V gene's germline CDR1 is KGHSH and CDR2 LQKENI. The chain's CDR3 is CASSPPGTLNNEQFF. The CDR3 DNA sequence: TGTGCCAGCTCACCCCCCGGGACCCTTAATAATGAGCAGTTCTTC.

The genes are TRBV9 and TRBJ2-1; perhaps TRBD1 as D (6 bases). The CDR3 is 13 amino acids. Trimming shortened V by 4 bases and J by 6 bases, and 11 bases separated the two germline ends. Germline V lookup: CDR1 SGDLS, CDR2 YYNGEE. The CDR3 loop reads CASSPLGANEQFF. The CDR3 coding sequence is TGTGCCAGCAGCCCCCTGGGGGCCAATGAGCAGTTCTTC.

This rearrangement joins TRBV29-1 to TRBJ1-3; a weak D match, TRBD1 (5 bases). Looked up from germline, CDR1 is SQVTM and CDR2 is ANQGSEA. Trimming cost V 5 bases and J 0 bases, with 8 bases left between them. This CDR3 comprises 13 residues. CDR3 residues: CSVQRGSGNTIYF. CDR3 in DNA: TGCAGCGTTCAGAGGGGCTCTGGAAACACCATATATTTT.

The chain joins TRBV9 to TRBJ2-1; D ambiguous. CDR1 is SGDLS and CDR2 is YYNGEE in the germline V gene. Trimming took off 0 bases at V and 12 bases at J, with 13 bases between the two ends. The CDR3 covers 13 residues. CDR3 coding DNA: TGTGCCAGCAGCGTAGAGGTTTCGGGTTCGCAGTTCTTC. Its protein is CASSVEVSGSQFF.

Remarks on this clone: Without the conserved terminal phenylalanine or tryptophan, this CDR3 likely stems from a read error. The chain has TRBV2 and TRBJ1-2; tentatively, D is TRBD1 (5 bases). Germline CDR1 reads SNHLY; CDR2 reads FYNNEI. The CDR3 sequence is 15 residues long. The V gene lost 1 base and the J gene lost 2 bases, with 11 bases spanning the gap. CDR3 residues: CASSEEEAGNYGYTV. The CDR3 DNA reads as TGTGCCAGCAGTGAAGAGGAGGCAGGGAACTATGGCTACACCGTC.

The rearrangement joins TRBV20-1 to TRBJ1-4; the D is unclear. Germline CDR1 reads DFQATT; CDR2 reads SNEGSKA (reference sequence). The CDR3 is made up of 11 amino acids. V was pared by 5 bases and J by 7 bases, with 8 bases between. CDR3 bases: TGCAGTGCTTATTTTAGTGAAAAACTGTTTTTT. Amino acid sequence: CSAYFSEKLFF.

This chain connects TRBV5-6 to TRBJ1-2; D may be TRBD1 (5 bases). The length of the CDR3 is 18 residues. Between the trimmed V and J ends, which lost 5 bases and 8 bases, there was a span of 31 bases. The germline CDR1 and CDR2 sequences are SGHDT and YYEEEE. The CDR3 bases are TGTGCCAGCAGTCAGCAGGGTAGGGCAACTGAACCAATGGGAGGCTACACCTTC. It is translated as CASSQQGRATEPMGGYTF.